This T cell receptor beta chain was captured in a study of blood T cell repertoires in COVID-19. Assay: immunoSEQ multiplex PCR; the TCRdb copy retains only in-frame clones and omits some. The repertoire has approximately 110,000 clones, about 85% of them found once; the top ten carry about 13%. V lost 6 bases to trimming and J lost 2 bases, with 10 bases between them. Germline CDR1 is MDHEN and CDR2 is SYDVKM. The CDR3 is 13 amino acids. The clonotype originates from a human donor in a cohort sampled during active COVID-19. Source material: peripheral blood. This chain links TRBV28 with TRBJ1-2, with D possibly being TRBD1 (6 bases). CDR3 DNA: TGTGCCAGCAGGAAGGGGGGGAACTATGGCTACACCTTC. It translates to CASRKGGNYGYTF.